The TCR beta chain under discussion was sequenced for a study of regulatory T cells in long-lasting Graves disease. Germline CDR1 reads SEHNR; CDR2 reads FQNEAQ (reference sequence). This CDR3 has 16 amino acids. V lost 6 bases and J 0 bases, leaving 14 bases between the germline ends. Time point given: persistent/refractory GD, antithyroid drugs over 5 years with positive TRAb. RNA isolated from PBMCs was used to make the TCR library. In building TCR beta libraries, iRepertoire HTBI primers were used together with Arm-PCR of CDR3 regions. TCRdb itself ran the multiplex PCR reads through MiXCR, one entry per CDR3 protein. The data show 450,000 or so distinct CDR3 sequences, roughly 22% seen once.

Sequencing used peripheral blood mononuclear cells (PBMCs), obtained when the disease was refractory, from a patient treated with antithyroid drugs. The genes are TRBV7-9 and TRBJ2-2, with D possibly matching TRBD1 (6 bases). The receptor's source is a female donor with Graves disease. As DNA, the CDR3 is TGTGCCAGCAGGCCTAGGGGGAACGCGAACACCGGGGAGCTGTTTTTT. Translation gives CASRPRGNANTGELFF.